This is a list of T cell receptor beta chains from one sample in a study of response to subunit inactivated influenza vaccine. Using its own MiXCR run on the RT-PCR reads, TCRdb lists one record per CDR3 protein. This sample has 700,000 to 900,000 distinct CDR3 sequences, with over 20% found just once. Material: PBMCs from blood, obtained 4 to 6 days after vaccination. Every receptor here comes from a man aged 50 to 60 who received an inactivated influenza vaccine. The CDR3 runs from the conserved cysteine through the conserved F or W. The D gene is left open where the match is weak. Some rows have no size entry. The others give once, few or many, or a class for an expanded clone.

J gene | V gene | clone size | D gene | CDR3 DNA | CDR3 protein
TRBJ1-3 | TRBV4-1 | few | NA | TGCGCCAGCAGCCAAGAAACAGGGGGAAACACCATATATTTT | CASSQETGGNTIYF
TRBJ2-7 | TRBV11-2 | once | TRBD1 | TGCACCAGCAGCATAAGGACAGGGTACGAGCAGTACTTC | CTSSIRTGYEQYF
TRBJ2-3 | TRBV20-1 | NA | NA | TGCAGTGCTAGAGACCCGACGTGGGGCACAGATACGCAGTATTTT | CSARDPTWGTDTQYF
TRBJ2-1 | TRBV24-1 | NA | NA | TGTGCCAGCGCGGAGTACAATGAGCAGTTCTTC | CASAEYNEQFF
TRBJ2-1 | TRBV2 | NA | NA | TGTGCCAGCAGTGGGGGGGATTGGGAAAACAATGAGCAGTTCTTC | CASSGGDWENNEQFF
TRBJ2-2 | TRBV7-9 | few | NA | TGTGCCAGCACTGGGGCCGGGGAGCTGTTTTTT | CASTGAGELFF
TRBJ2-7 | TRBV6-2/TRBV6-3 | NA | NA | TGTGCCAGCAGTTACCGGGAGCACTACGAGCAGTACTTC | CASSYREHYEQYF
TRBJ1-6 | TRBV6-1 | few | NA | TGTGCCAGCAGGTCCCCGGGACAACCTAATTCACCCCTCCACTTT | CASRSPGQPNSPLHF
TRBJ2-3 | TRBV29-1 | many | TRBD2 | TGCAGCGTGGTGGGACTAGCGGGGAGAATCGATACGCAGTATTTT | CSVVGLAGRIDTQYF
TRBJ2-7 | TRBV6-5 | NA | NA | TGTGCCAGCAGTAACAGTGGCGGTAACTACGAGCAGTACTTC | CASSNSGGNYEQYF
TRBJ2-4 | TRBV4-2 | NA | NA | TGTGCCAGCAGCCAAGACCCCAGCCACATTCAGTACTTC | CASSQDPSHIQYF
TRBJ2-7 | TRBV5-1 | few | TRBD2 | TGCGCCAGCTCTAGCGGGACGGGACTTGGGTACGAGCAGTACTTC | CASSSGTGLGYEQYF
TRBJ2-5 | TRBV20-1 | few | NA | TGCAGTGCTTCCCCAGTAGGGGGGTACCAAGAGACCCAGTACTTC | CSASPVGGYQETQYF
TRBJ2-1 | TRBV15 | many | TRBD2 | TGTGCCACCGGCTCCAGACTAGCGGGAGGGCTGAATGAGCAGTTCTTC | CATGSRLAGGLNEQFF
TRBJ2-7 | TRBV7-8 | few | NA | TGTGCCAGCAGCCTCTTTAAGGACGAGCAGTACTTC | CASSLFKDEQYF
TRBJ2-7 | TRBV2 | NA | NA | TGTGCCAGCAGTGAACGCGTTGTAAGGGGCATTGAGCAGTACTTC | CASSERVVRGIEQYF
TRBJ2-1 | TRBV20-1 | few | TRBD2 | TGCAGTGCTAGAGATAGAACTAGCGGGAGCCTCAGCAATGAGCAGTTCTTC | CSARDRTSGSLSNEQFF
TRBJ2-1 | TRBV5-1 | NA | TRBD1 | TGCGCCAGCAGCCCCACGGGACAGGCGTACAATGAGCAGTTCTTC | CASSPTGQAYNEQFF
TRBJ2-3 | TRBV27 | NA | TRBD2 | TGTGCCAGCAATAAGCGGGGGCCCACAGATACGCAGTATTTT | CASNKRGPTDTQYF
TRBJ2-1 | TRBV12-3/TRBV12-4 | NA | NA | TGTGCCAGCACCAACGGCTCCTACAATGAGCAGTTCTTC | CASTNGSYNEQFF
TRBJ1-5 | TRBV28 | NA | NA | TGTGCCAGCAGTTTCCATGGGGCGGGCAATCAGCCCCAGCATTTT | CASSFHGAGNQPQHF
TRBJ2-5 | TRBV7-2 | NA | NA | TGTGCCAGCAGCTTCCAGGGGGGAACGGAGACCCAGTACTTC | CASSFQGGTETQYF
TRBJ2-3 | TRBV28 | few | TRBD2 | TGTGCCACGGGACTAGCGGGGCCAGATACGCAGTATTTT | CATGLAGPDTQYF
TRBJ2-5 | TRBV5-6 | NA | TRBD2 | TGTGCCAGCAGCTTTTTGCGGCAAGGCGGGGGATCAGACGAGACCCAGTACTTC | CASSFLRQGGGSDETQYF
TRBJ2-5 | TRBV5-1 | NA | TRBD1 | TGCGCCAGCAGCTTACGACAGGGGGCCCAGGAGACCCAGTACTTC | CASSLRQGAQETQYF
TRBJ2-1 | TRBV20-1 | NA | NA | TGCAGTTCTAGGGGGGGGATCAGCAATGAGCAGTTCTTC | CSSRGGISNEQFF
TRBJ2-1 | TRBV7-2 | NA | TRBD2 | TGTGCCAGCAGCACGACTAGCGGGACCTTTAATGAGCAGTTCTTC | CASSTTSGTFNEQFF
TRBJ2-1 | TRBV5-1 | NA | TRBD1 | TGCGCCAGCAGCTGGAGGACAGGGGCCTACAATGAGCAGTTCTTC | CASSWRTGAYNEQFF
TRBJ2-5 | TRBV29-1 | few | TRBD2 | TGCAGCGTTGAAGCGGCTAGCGGGGGGCCGAGGGAGACCCAGTACTTC | CSVEAASGGPRETQYF
TRBJ2-1 | TRBV3-1 | few | TRBD2 | TGTGCCAGCAGCCAAGCCGCGTGGGGGGGTTCCTACAATGAGCAGTTCTTC | CASSQAAWGGSYNEQFF
TRBJ1-6 | TRBV6-5 | NA | NA | TGTGCCAGCAGTTACGAGCCAGAGTATAATTCACCCCTCCACTTT | CASSYEPEYNSPLHF
TRBJ2-1 | TRBV12-3/TRBV12-4 | NA | TRBD2 | TGTGCCAGCAGTACCCTGGGGGCGGGGGGGCAGTTCTTC | CASSTLGAGGQFF
TRBJ2-1 | TRBV6-5 | few | NA | TGTGCCAGCAGTTTTCCCCCGGATGAGCAGTTCTTC | CASSFPPDEQFF
TRBJ2-7 | TRBV11-1 | NA | NA | TGTGCCAGCAGCTTAGTTGCGAAGGCTGAGCAGTACTTC | CASSLVAKAEQYF
TRBJ2-7 | TRBV5-6 | NA | TRBD2 | TGTGCCAGCAGCTTCGGGACTAGCGACTTCGAGCAGTACTTC | CASSFGTSDFEQYF
TRBJ2-2 | TRBV18 | NA | NA | TGTGCCAGCTCTAAAAAGGGCACAACGAACACCGGGGAGCTGTTTTTT | CASSKKGTTNTGELFF
TRBJ2-3 | TRBV7-2 | NA | NA | TGTGCCAGCAGCTTAGCGGCATCGCAGTATTTT | CASSLAASQYF
TRBJ2-5 | TRBV4-3 | NA | TRBD1 | TGCGCCAGCAGCCAAGGGGCCAGGGGGGAGACCCAGTACTTC | CASSQGARGETQYF
TRBJ2-1 | TRBV20-1 | few | NA | TGCAGTGCTAGCGGGGGGCCTATGAATGAGCAGTTCTTC | CSASGGPMNEQFF
TRBJ1-5 | TRBV10-3 | NA | TRBD1 | TGTGCCACCTATGGACAGGGGGCAATTGGGGCATATCAGCCCCAGCATTTT | CATYGQGAIGAYQPQHF
TRBJ2-7 | TRBV6-1 | NA | TRBD1 | TGTGCCAGCAGAAGGACAGGCAATACCTACGAGCAGTACTTC | CASRRTGNTYEQYF
TRBJ2-7 | TRBV1 | few | NA | TGCACCAGCAGCCAAGATAAGGGACAGGGGTTTGAGCAGTACTTC | CTSSQDKGQGFEQYF
TRBJ1-1 | TRBV5-1 | few | NA | TGCGCCAGCAGCTTGGGGGTTCGGGGGTTCGGCACTGAAGCTTTCTTT | CASSLGVRGFGTEAFF
TRBJ2-5 | TRBV9 | NA | NA | TGTGCCAGCAGCGTAGAGGGCAGGGTTGAGACCCAGTACTTC | CASSVEGRVETQYF
TRBJ1-6 | TRBV11-2 | NA | NA | TGTGCCAGCAGCTTAGGCCCAGGTGTGGATTCACCCCTCCACTTT | CASSLGPGVDSPLHF
TRBJ2-7 | TRBV7-8 | NA | NA | TGTGCCAGCAGCCCCCTTGCTGGGACACCTCGCGAGCAGTACTTC | CASSPLAGTPREQYF
TRBJ2-1 | TRBV7-2 | NA | NA | TGTGCCAGCAGCTTCAACCTTGAGCAGTTCTTC | CASSFNLEQFF
TRBJ2-7 | TRBV5-5 | many | NA | TGTGCCAGCAGCCTACTGCCGGGGGAAACCTACGAGCAGTACTTC | CASSLLPGETYEQYF
TRBJ2-3 | TRBV20-1 | NA | TRBD2 | TGCAGTGCTACTCTAGCGGGGGGCCCCACAGATACGCAGTATTTT | CSATLAGGPTDTQYF